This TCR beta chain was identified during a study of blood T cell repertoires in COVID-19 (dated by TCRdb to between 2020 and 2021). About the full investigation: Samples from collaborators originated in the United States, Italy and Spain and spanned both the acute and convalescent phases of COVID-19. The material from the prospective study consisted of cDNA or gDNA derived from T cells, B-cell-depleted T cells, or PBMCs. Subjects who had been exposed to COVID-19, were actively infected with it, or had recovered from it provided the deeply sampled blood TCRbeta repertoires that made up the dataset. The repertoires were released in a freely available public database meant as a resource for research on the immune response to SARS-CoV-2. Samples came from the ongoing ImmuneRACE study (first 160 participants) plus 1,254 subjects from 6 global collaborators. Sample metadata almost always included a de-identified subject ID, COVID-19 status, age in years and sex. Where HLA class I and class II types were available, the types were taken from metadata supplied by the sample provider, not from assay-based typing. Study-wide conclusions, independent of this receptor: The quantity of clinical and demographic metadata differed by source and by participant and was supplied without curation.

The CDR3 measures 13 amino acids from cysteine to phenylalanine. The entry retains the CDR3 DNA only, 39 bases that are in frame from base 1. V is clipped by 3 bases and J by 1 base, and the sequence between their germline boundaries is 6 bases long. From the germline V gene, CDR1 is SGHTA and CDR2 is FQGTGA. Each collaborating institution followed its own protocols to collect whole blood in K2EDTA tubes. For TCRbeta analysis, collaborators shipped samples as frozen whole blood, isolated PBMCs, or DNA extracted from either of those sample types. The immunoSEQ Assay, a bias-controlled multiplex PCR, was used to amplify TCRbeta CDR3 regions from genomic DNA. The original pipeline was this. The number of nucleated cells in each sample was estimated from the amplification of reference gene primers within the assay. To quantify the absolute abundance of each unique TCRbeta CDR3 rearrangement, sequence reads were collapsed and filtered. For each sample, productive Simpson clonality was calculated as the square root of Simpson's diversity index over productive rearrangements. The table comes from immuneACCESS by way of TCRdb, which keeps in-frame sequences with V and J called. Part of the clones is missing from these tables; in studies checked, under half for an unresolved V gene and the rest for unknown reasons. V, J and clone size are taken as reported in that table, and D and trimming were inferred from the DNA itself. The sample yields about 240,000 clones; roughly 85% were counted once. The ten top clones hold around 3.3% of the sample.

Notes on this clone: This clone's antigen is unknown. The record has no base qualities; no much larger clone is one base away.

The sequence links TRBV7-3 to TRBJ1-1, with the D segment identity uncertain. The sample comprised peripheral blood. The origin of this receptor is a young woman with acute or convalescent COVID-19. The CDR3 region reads CASSFGGNTEAFF. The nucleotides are TGTGCCAGCAGCTTTGGAGGGAACACTGAAGCTTTCTTT.